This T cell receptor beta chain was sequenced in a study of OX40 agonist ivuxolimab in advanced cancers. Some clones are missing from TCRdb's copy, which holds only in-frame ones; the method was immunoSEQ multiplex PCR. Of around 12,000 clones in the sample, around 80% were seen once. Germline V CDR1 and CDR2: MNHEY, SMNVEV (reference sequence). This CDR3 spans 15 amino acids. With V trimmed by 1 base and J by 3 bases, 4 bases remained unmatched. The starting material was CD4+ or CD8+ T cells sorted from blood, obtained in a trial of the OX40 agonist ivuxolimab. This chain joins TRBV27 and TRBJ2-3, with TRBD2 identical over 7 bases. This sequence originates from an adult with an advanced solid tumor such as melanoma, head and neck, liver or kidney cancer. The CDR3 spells CASSLYGGRTDTQYF. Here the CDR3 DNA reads TGTGCCAGCAGTTTATACGGGGGGAGAACAGATACGCAGTATTTT.